The 14 T cell receptor beta chains reported below all come from one sample, sequenced in a study of cytomegalovirus exposure and HLA in healthy donors. Use of 60 Vbeta and 13 Jbeta primers characterized the PCR. Profiling relied on immunoSEQ multiplex PCR, and the TCRdb table lists in-frame clones only, not all of them. The data hold over 150,000 clones, with around 80% observed a single time. Material: PBMCs. These receptors were obtained from a woman between 45 and 60 years old in good health and CMV-seropositive.

The V and J genes are TRBV27 and TRBJ2-7; 8 bases line up with TRBD1. Trimming cost V 3 bases and J 6 bases; bases outside gene matches: 7. The CDR3 has 14 amino acids. CDR1 and CDR2 (germline): MNHEY, SMNVEV (reference sequence). The CDR3 DNA is TGTGCCAGCAGTTTCGTAGACAGGGGACCCGAGCAGTACTTC. Translated: CASSFVDRGPEQYF.

V and J are TRBV6-6 and TRBJ2-7, with D hard to call. Germline CDR1 MNHNY, CDR2 SVGAGI (reference sequence). CDR3 length equals 14 residues. Trimming stripped 6 bases from V and 0 bases from J, with 12 bases between. Written as DNA, the CDR3 is TGTGCCAGCAGCCCCATTTCTAGCTCCTACGAGCAGTACTTC. Its protein product is CASSPISSSYEQYF.

The chain employs TRBV2 and TRBJ2-7, with D uncertain. Deletions cut 3 bases from V and 2 bases from J, with 5 bases between. Germline CDR1 reads SNHLY; CDR2 reads FYNNEI. This CDR3 region has 12 residues. CDR3 sequence: CASSDFAYEQYF. The CDR3 coding sequence is TGTGCCAGCAGTGACTTTGCCTACGAGCAGTACTTC.

The V call is TRBV18, the J call TRBJ2-7; the match to TRBD1 covers 10 bases. The CDR3 extends over 15 amino acids. After removal of 3 bases from V and 2 bases from J, the junction contained 4 bases not matched to a gene. Germline-derived CDR1 and CDR2 are KGHSH and LQKENI. The CDR3 reads CASSPGTGETYEQYF. CDR3 DNA: TGTGCCAGCTCACCGGGGACAGGGGAGACCTACGAGCAGTACTTC.

The chain carries TRBV5-1 and TRBJ1-5; D is ambiguous. The germline V gene has CDR1 SGHRS and CDR2 YFSETQ. The CDR3 covers 13 residues. V was pared by 4 bases and J by 9 bases, with 14 bases between. The DNA of the CDR3 is TGCGCCAGCAGCCCTGACTCCCGGGGGCCCCAGCATTTT. Translating gives CASSPDSRGPQHF.

This clone was seen a few times. The chain carries TRBV7-9 and TRBJ2-5, with 7 bases aligning to TRBD1. Trimming removed 3 bases from V and 5 bases from J; junction bases left unmatched: 6. The germline gives CDR1 SEHNR, CDR2 FQNEAQ (reference sequence). The CDR3 totals 14 residues. The CDR3 sequence is CASSFPGGRETQYF. The CDR3 region has the DNA TGTGCCAGCAGCTTTCCAGGGGGTCGGGAGACCCAGTACTTC.

Only a few counts were recorded for this clone. The chain is built from TRBV9 and TRBJ2-1, with TRBD2 identical over 8 bases. The CDR3 runs 14 residues. Per the germline V gene, CDR1 is SGDLS and CDR2 is YYNGEE. J lost 5 bases, V lost 3 bases, and 4 bases had no gene match. The CDR3 protein is CASSAGTRNNEQFF. The CDR3 region has the DNA TGTGCCAGCAGCGCCGGGACTAGGAACAATGAGCAGTTCTTC.

The chain carries TRBV11-2 and TRBJ1-5; D possibly corresponds to TRBD1 (6 bases). Trimming cost V 3 bases and J 6 bases, with 9 bases left between them. The CDR3 loop spans 13 amino acids. In germline, CDR1 is SGHAT, CDR2 FQNNGV. The DNA of the CDR3 is TGTGCCAGCAGCTTTTCAGGGGCTCAGCCCCAGCATTTT. As protein: CASSFSGAQPQHF.

The chain uses TRBV19 and TRBJ1-1; the D gene is possibly TRBD1 (5 bases). The germline gives CDR1 LNHDA, CDR2 SQIVND (reference sequence). V lost 3 bases and J 10 bases, leaving 18 bases between the germline ends. The CDR3 runs 14 residues. Here the CDR3 DNA reads TGTGCCAGTAGTATTGGGGGACTGCGAGTAAGAGCTTTCTTT. This gives the protein CASSIGGLRVRAFF.

This clone was detected only a few times. CDR3 sequence reads: CASNGVAGLNEQFF. The CDR3 region has the DNA TGTGCCAGCAATGGGGTAGCGGGGCTGAATGAGCAGTTCTTC. V and J are TRBV6-5 and TRBJ2-1, with TRBD2 matching over 8 bases. The CDR3 spans 14 residues. The ends lost 7 bases at V and 7 bases at J; junction bases unmatched: 9. Germline CDR1 reads MNHEY; CDR2 reads SVGAGI.

The J gene is TRBJ2-1, the V gene TRBV19, with D possibly matching TRBD1 (6 bases). Germline lookup yields CDR1 LNHDA and CDR2 SQIVND (reference sequence). The length of the CDR3 is 13 residues. The ends were cut back, 6 bases at V and 3 bases at J, with 9 bases in the middle. This CDR3 reads CASSTDSYNEQFF. The CDR3 nucleotides are TGTGCCAGTAGCACGGACAGCTACAATGAGCAGTTCTTC.

The chain links TRBV11-2 to TRBJ2-3, with TRBD2 matching 12 bases. With V trimmed by 4 bases and J by 6 bases, 8 bases remained unmatched. This CDR3 comprises 16 residues. Germline lookup yields CDR1 SGHAT and CDR2 FQNNGV. CDR3: CASSSLRLAGVDTQYF. CDR3 nucleotide sequence: TGTGCCAGCAGCTCCCTCCGACTAGCGGGAGTGGATACGCAGTATTTT.

This clone has a single count. This CDR3 is CASNRGGRESTDTQYF. The CDR3 DNA reads TGTGCCAGCAATAGGGGGGGCAGGGAGAGCACAGATACGCAGTATTTT. The V and J genes are TRBV27 and TRBJ2-3; D possibly corresponds to TRBD2 (7 bases). The V and J ends lost 7 bases and 0 bases respectively, with 17 bases between them. There are 16 residues in the CDR3. CDR1 and CDR2 (germline): MNHEY, SMNVEV (reference sequence).

This sequence joins TRBV19 and TRBJ1-1; 9 bases are a match to TRBD1. Losses at the gene ends were 5 bases for V and 5 bases for J; bases not matched to a gene: 9. Germline values: CDR1 LNHDA, CDR2 SQIVND (reference sequence). The CDR3 loop spans 15 amino acids. This chain's CDR3 is CASSARDRVGTEAFF. The DNA of the CDR3 is TGTGCCAGTAGTGCCCGGGACAGGGTAGGAACTGAAGCTTTCTTT.